This T cell receptor (beta chain) is from a study of Tregs in tolerant kidney transplant recipients. Notes on the study in general: Expanding Tregs on activated donor B cells appeared to best identify donor-specific TCRbeta clones. Biological reproducibility was not directly addressed, but technical replication error appeared minimal. Nucleotide sequences could not be compared across some patients' samples due to primer changes.

Here immunoSEQ multiplex PCR was the method, and the copy in TCRdb shows in-frame clones only, minus some. The top ten clones hold approximately 0.36% of a sample with 69,000 or so clones, about 88% of them seen once. In the case of this clone: Its antigen is not identified.

V was clipped by 6 bases and J by 1 base; unmatched bases: 3. This CDR3 is 14 amino acids long. Germline V CDR1 and CDR2: MNHEY, SVGAGI. The sequencing here drew on CD4+ T cells from blood, taken before the transplant. The V gene is TRBV6-5, the J gene TRBJ2-3, with 8 bases that match TRBD1. The TCR comes from a human donor who received a combined kidney and bone marrow transplant. The CDR3 sequence: CASRGTGGTDTQYF. As DNA, the CDR3 is TGTGCCAGCAGAGGGACAGGCGGCACAGATACGCAGTATTTT.